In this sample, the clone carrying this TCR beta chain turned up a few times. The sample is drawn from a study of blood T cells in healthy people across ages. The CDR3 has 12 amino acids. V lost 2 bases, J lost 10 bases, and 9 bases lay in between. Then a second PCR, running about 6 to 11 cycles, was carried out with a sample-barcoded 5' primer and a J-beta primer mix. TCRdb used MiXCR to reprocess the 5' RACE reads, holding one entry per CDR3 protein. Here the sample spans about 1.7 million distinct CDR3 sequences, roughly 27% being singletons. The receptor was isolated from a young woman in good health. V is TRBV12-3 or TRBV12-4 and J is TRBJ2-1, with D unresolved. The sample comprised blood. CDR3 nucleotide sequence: TGTGCCAGCAGTTTAAGTTCGCGAGAGCAGTTCTTC. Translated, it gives CASSLSSREQFF.